One T cell receptor beta chain is described in this entry. The target antigen is unknown. The record originates from a study of cytomegalovirus exposure and HLA in healthy donors. Study background: Of roughly 360 genotyped donors, more than 65% grouped in the Caucasian-associated ancestry cluster.

Study observations and caveats: Among TCR sequences, most were rare, though some public TCRs appeared in many donors. For most TCR beta V segments, an earlier analysis put the productive rate at about 90% or about 30% of the time.

Healthy individuals who donated bone marrow served as the donors. This PCR relied on a set of 60 Vbeta primers and 13 Jbeta primers. The assay was immunoSEQ multiplex PCR, and TCRdb's table has in-frame clones only and misses some. The listing records about 91,000 clones. Per the germline V gene, CDR1 is SGHRS and CDR2 is YFSETQ. V lost 0 bases, J lost 5 bases, and 5 bases lay in between. The CDR3 has 12 amino acids. The chain links TRBV5-1 to TRBJ2-5, with D unresolved. This sequence was found in a woman aged 25-40 years in good health and CMV-seronegative. Source material: PBMCs. The CDR3 DNA sequence: TGCGCCAGCAGCTTGGGGCTCGAGACCCAGTACTTC. It is translated as CASSLGLETQYF.